Presented here are 21 T cell receptor beta chains from one specimen sequenced in a study of T cells in Graves' hyperthyroidism and ophthalmopathy. Authors of the study amplified TCR beta CDR3 regions from RNA transcripts. The primer set for the first-round RT-PCR of the TCR CDR3 was HTBI. Via MiXCR, TCRdb re-called the multiplex PCR reads, giving one row per CDR3 protein. This sample has about 280,000 distinct CDR3 sequences; less than 30% occur once, and the top ten carry 20% to 30%. Sequencing was performed on blood. These receptors were taken from a man in his forties with Graves' hyperthyroidism that later progressed to Graves' ophthalmopathy.

V is TRBV7-3 and J is TRBJ2-7; 10 bases match TRBD2. Germline CDR1 is SGHTA and CDR2 is FQGTGA. V lost 3 bases and J lost 3; bases outside the gene matches: 5. This CDR3 has 15 residues. This CDR3 is CASSLGLAKNYEQYF. As DNA, the CDR3 is TGTGCCAGCAGCTTGGGACTAGCGAAAAACTACGAGCAGTACTTC.

This clonotype has a count of ten or more. This chain connects TRBV6-1 to TRBJ1-5, with a weak D call TRBD1 (5 bases). Looked up from germline, CDR1 is MNHNS and CDR2 is SASEGT. Trimming left V 4 bases short and J 4 bases short, with 8 bases between. The CDR3 is 13 amino acids. The DNA of the CDR3 is TGTGCCAGCAGTGGGGGGATAAATCAGCCCCAGCATTTT. Its protein product is CASSGGINQPQHF.

The CDR3 sequence: CASSLAWGGYTF. The CDR3 coding sequence is TGTGCCAGCAGTTTGGCTTGGGGGGGCTACACCTTC. This rearrangement joins TRBV12-3 or TRBV12-4 to TRBJ1-2, with D perhaps TRBD1 (5 bases). V was trimmed by 3 bases and J by 8 bases, leaving 10 bases between them. The CDR3 runs to 12 residues.

The chain joins TRBV28 to TRBJ1-1; D may be TRBD1 (6 bases). The CDR3 extends over 13 amino acids. The V gene lost 6 bases and the J gene lost 8 bases, with 16 bases spanning the gap. The germline gives CDR1 MDHEN, CDR2 SYDVKM. CDR3 in amino acids: CASSLESGVEAFF. The CDR3 bases are TGTGCCAGCAGCTTAGAGTCAGGGGTAGAAGCTTTCTTT.

This clonotype was observed a few times. This chain uses TRBV6-2 or TRBV6-3 with TRBJ2-7, with TRBD2 matching over 7 bases. Losses at the gene ends were 2 bases for V and 0 bases for J; bases not matched to a gene: 13. CDR3 length equals 18 residues. The V gene's germline CDR1 is MNHEY and CDR2 SVGEGT. The CDR3 DNA is TGTGCCAGCAGTTACCCGAACGCTGCGGCTAGCGGCTCCTACGAGCAGTACTTC. It codes for CASSYPNAAASGSYEQYF.

In its sample, this clonotype was seen many times. This chain uses TRBV12-3 or TRBV12-4 with TRBJ2-7, with 12 bases matching TRBD2. The trim removed 6 bases at V and 2 bases at J, leaving 2 bases unmatched. The CDR3 is 14 residues long. The CDR3 is CASRLAGGAYEQYF. In DNA, the CDR3 is TGTGCCAGCAGGCTAGCGGGAGGGGCCTACGAGCAGTACTTC.

This clonotype was seen many times. The J gene is TRBJ1-2, the V gene TRBV30, with a weak D call TRBD1 (5 bases). V was trimmed by 0 bases and J by 4 bases, leaving 12 bases between them. Germline loops: CDR1 GTSNPN, CDR2 SVGIG (reference sequence). The CDR3 runs 14 residues. The CDR3 sequence is CAWSVLGHSYGYTF. DNA for the CDR3: TGTGCCTGGAGTGTACTTGGACACAGCTATGGCTACACCTTC.

This clonotype was seen at least ten times. The chain employs TRBV3-1 and TRBJ2-7; 7 bases match TRBD2. The CDR3 has 15 amino acids. After removal of 5 bases from V and 0 bases from J, the junction contained 7 bases not matched to a gene. Germline V gene lookup returns CDR1 LGHDT and CDR2 YNNKEL (reference sequence). The CDR3 bases are TGTGCCAGCAGCATGGGACTATCCGGCTCCTACGAGCAGTACTTC. It encodes CASSMGLSGSYEQYF.

This clonotype came up many times. J is TRBJ1-1 and V is TRBV20-1; TRBD1 might be the D (6 bases). The CDR3 has 13 amino acids. Germline CDR1 and CDR2: DFQATT and SNEGSKA (reference sequence). V shed 2 bases and J shed 1 base, with 8 bases lying between them. The CDR3 is CSARKQGNTEAFF. The CDR3 DNA is TGCAGTGCTAGAAAACAGGGGAACACTGAAGCTTTCTTT.

The chain recombines TRBV4-1 with TRBJ2-7; TRBD2 aligns across 10 bases. The CDR3 extends over 18 amino acids. CDR1 is MGHRA and CDR2 is YSYEKL in the germline V gene. The trim removed 0 bases at V and 2 bases at J, leaving 10 bases unmatched. CDR3 residues: CASSQDPSGRASPYEQYF. CDR3 nucleotide sequence: TGCGCCAGCAGCCAAGATCCGAGCGGGAGGGCGTCCCCCTACGAGCAGTACTTC.

This clonotype appeared many times. This sequence joins TRBV6-1 and TRBJ1-5; D possibly corresponds to TRBD1 (5 bases). With the DNA end fitting TRBJ2-3 better, the J assignment may be wrong. The CDR3 totals 14 residues. From germline, CDR1 is MNHNS and CDR2 SASEGT. The CDR3 coding sequence is TGTGCCAGCAGAGAGACAGTTATGAATCAGCCCCAGTATTTT. It codes for CASRETVMNQPQYF.

V gene TRBV12-3 or TRBV12-4 combines with J gene TRBJ1-2, with D perhaps matching TRBD1 (5 bases). The V gene lost 3 bases and the J gene lost 8 bases, with 13 bases spanning the gap. This CDR3 has 13 residues. The CDR3 loop reads CASSFGDLRGYTF. CDR3 nucleotides: TGTGCCAGCAGTTTCGGGGACCTGAGAGGCTACACCTTC.

This sequence joins TRBV7-2 and TRBJ2-5; 7 bases agree with TRBD2. This CDR3 has 14 amino acids. After removal of 6 bases from V and 0 bases from J, the junction contained 4 bases not matched to a gene. Germline V gene sequence: CDR1 SGHTA, CDR2 FQGNSA. The chain's CDR3 is CASSRSGNQETQYF. The CDR3 region has the DNA TGTGCCAGCAGTCGAAGCGGGAACCAAGAGACCCAGTACTTC.

This clonotype appeared many times. The chain links TRBV20-1 to TRBJ2-2, with 10 nucleotides matching TRBD2. Germline V gene lookup returns CDR1 DFQATT and CDR2 SNEGSKA (reference sequence). CDR3 length: 15 amino acids. After removal of 2 bases from V and 3 bases from J, the junction contained 3 bases not matched to a gene. CDR3 region: CSARSGLADTGELFF. In DNA form, the CDR3 reads TGCAGTGCTAGATCAGGACTAGCGGACACCGGGGAGCTGTTTTTT.

There are many counts of this clonotype. The chain couples TRBV29-1 to TRBJ1-2, with 8 bases that match TRBD1. The CDR3 covers 12 residues. V shed 3 bases, J shed 8 bases, and the junction held 5 bases outside the gene matches. Germline CDR1 is SQVTM and CDR2 is ANQGSEA. The CDR3: CSVERGQGGYTF. The CDR3 nucleotides are TGCAGCGTTGAGAGAGGACAGGGAGGCTACACCTTC.

This clonotype has a count of ten or more. The chain is built from TRBV4-2 and TRBJ2-7; D ambiguous. V shed 0 bases and J shed 3 bases, with 18 bases lying between them. Germline CDR1 and CDR2: LGHNA and YNFKEQ. The CDR3 sequence is 17 residues long. CDR3 sequence: CASSQEGGPTSLYEQYF. The CDR3 DNA reads TGTGCCAGCAGCCAAGAAGGTGGGCCAACTTCCCTCTACGAGCAGTACTTC.

This clonotype has ten or more counts. This rearrangement joins TRBV4-2 to TRBJ1-1; no definite D call. Germline V CDR1 and CDR2: LGHNA, YNFKEQ. Trimming left V 1 base short and J 7 bases short, with 16 bases between. This CDR3 has 15 residues. The CDR3 loop reads CASSQGSQLGNEAFF. The DNA of the CDR3 is TGTGCCAGCAGCCAAGGTTCGCAGCTCGGGAATGAAGCTTTCTTT.

The chain links TRBV15 to TRBJ1-5, with D perhaps matching TRBD1 (6 bases). This CDR3 spans 15 amino acids. V gave up 8 bases and J gave up 3 bases, with 17 bases separating them. From germline, CDR1 is LNHNV and CDR2 YYDKDF (reference sequence). CDR3 region: CATPTFDRSNQPQHF. In DNA, the CDR3 is TGTGCCACCCCTACCTTCGACAGGTCCAATCAGCCCCAGCATTTT.

This clonotype was recorded at least ten times. This chain links TRBV7-9 with TRBJ2-5; D perhaps matches TRBD2 (6 bases). CDR1 and CDR2 (germline): SEHNR, FQNEAQ (reference sequence). There are 14 residues in the CDR3. Trimming left V 5 bases short and J 4 bases short, with 14 bases between. The chain's CDR3 is CASSQTGVGETQYF. DNA for the CDR3: TGTGCCAGCAGCCAGACGGGAGTGGGAGAGACCCAGTACTTC.

This chain links TRBV12-3 or TRBV12-4 with TRBJ2-7; TRBD2 matches at 13 bases. V lost 6 bases to trimming and J lost 5 bases; unmatched junction nucleotides: 7. CDR3 size: 15 residues. CDR3: CASSPGLAGVDEQYF. The CDR3 region has the DNA TGTGCCAGCAGCCCCGGACTAGCGGGGGTGGACGAGCAGTACTTC.

To note about this clonotype: Compared with germline, one end of the junction differs, possibly owing to a read error. The rearrangement links TRBV13 to TRBJ1-1; no definite D call. Germline V CDR1 and CDR2: PRHDT, FYEKMQ (reference sequence). This CDR3 region has 13 residues. The CDR3 DNA reads TGTGCCCGCAGCCGACGGAGGATCACTGAAGCTTTCTTT. Translation: CARSRRRITEAFF.